These 24 T cell receptor beta chains share one sample of origin, sequenced in a study of cytomegalovirus exposure and HLA in healthy donors. Use of 60 Vbeta and 13 Jbeta primers characterized the PCR. Method: immunoSEQ multiplex PCR; TCRdb's copy keeps in-frame clones and lacks some. The sample holds some 120,000 clones, 83% seen once. Material for sequencing was PBMCs. Receptor source: a woman aged 40 to 50 in good health and CMV-seropositive.

The J gene is TRBJ2-7, the V gene TRBV5-6; 13 nucleotides line up with TRBD2. CDR3 size: 15 residues. After removal of 5 bases from V and 4 bases from J, the junction contained 6 bases not matched to a gene. Germline CDR1 is SGHDT and CDR2 is YYEEEE. Here the CDR3 reads CASSGETSGRYEQYF. The CDR3 coding sequence is TGTGCCAGCAGTGGGGAGACTAGCGGGAGGTACGAGCAGTACTTC.

The rearrangement uses TRBV13 and TRBJ2-3, with 8 bases that match TRBD1. The germline V gene encodes CDR1 PRHDT and CDR2 FYEKMQ (reference sequence). V lost 6 bases and J lost 0; bases outside the gene matches: 5. The CDR3 contains 15 residues. The CDR3 coding sequence is TGTGCCAGCAGGCGAACAGGGGGTAGCACAGATACGCAGTATTTT. It translates to CASRRTGGSTDTQYF.

The chain's CDR3 is CASRLAVSYEQYF. The CDR3 region has the DNA TGCGCCAGCAGACTAGCGGTATCCTACGAGCAGTACTTC. This chain uses TRBV10-2 with TRBJ2-7; 8 positions agree with TRBD2. Germline loops: CDR1 WSHSY, CDR2 SAAADI. There are 13 residues in the CDR3. The ends lost 6 bases at V and 1 base at J; junction bases unmatched: 2.

The chain couples TRBV6-5 to TRBJ2-7; 7 bases are shared with TRBD1. Trimming cost V 5 bases and J 2 bases; bases outside gene matches: 3. The CDR3 totals 13 residues. Germline CDR1 MNHEY, CDR2 SVGAGI. CDR3 bases: TGTGCCAGCAGTGAAGGGGGCCCCTACGAGCAGTACTTC. Translated, it gives CASSEGGPYEQYF.

This chain links TRBV7-9 with TRBJ2-5, with 8 bases fitting TRBD2. The assigned J gene may be wrong: the sequence end matches TRBJ2-7 better. The length of the CDR3 is 15 residues. Germline V CDR1 and CDR2: SEHNR, FQNEAQ (reference sequence). CDR3 residues: CASILTSESSYEQYF. As DNA, the CDR3 is TGTGCCAGCATCCTGACTAGCGAGAGCTCCTACGAGCAGTACTTC.

The chain uses TRBV15 and TRBJ1-5; weak D call: TRBD1 (6 bases). The CDR3 totals 16 residues. Deletions cut 0 bases from V and 3 bases from J, with 12 bases between. Germline CDR1 LNHNV, CDR2 YYDKDF (reference sequence). Written as DNA, the CDR3 is TGTGCCACCAGCAGAGAAAGAGGACAGCTCAATCAGCCCCAGCATTTT. As protein: CATSRERGQLNQPQHF. The entire variable domain, with the rest obtained from reference TRBV15 and TRBJ1-5, is as follows: DAMVIQNPRYQVTQFGKPVTLSCSQTLNHNVMYWYQQKSSQAPKLLFHYYDKDFNNEADTPDNFQSRRPNTSFCFLDIRSPGLGDTAMYLCATSRERGQLNQPQHFGDGTRLSIL.

The chain employs TRBV4-3 and TRBJ2-1, with 7 bases aligning to TRBD2. The CDR3 sequence is 16 residues long. Germline assignment: CDR1 LGHNA and CDR2 YSLEER. V was pared by 0 bases and J by 4 bases, with 6 bases of the junction left unmatched. The CDR3 sequence is CASSQDGGSSYNEQFF. In DNA, the CDR3 is TGCGCCAGCAGCCAAGATGGCGGGAGTAGTTACAATGAGCAGTTCTTC.

The chain uses TRBV29-1 and TRBJ2-3; a possible D gene is TRBD2 (6 bases). V was cut by 6 bases and J by 0 bases, with 13 bases left in between. Germline values: CDR1 SQVTM, CDR2 ANQGSEA. The CDR3 contains 14 residues. CDR3 protein: CSVLRELSTDTQYF. The DNA for the CDR3 is TGCAGCGTACTTCGGGAGTTGAGCACAGATACGCAGTATTTT.

This chain connects TRBV19 to TRBJ1-5; maybe TRBD1 (6 bases). CDR3 length equals 14 residues. Germline V gene lookup returns CDR1 LNHDA and CDR2 SQIVND (reference sequence). Trimming took off 3 bases at V and 7 bases at J, with 13 bases between the two ends. The CDR3 coding sequence is TGTGCCAGTAGTATCAGGTCAGGGGAACAGCCCCAGCATTTT. Residues: CASSIRSGEQPQHF.

The chain joins TRBV7-9 to TRBJ1-5; D not certain. Trimming stripped 9 bases from V and 5 bases from J, with 17 bases between. The CDR3 has 14 amino acids. Germline assignment: CDR1 SEHNR and CDR2 FQNEAQ (reference sequence). Written as DNA, the CDR3 is TGTGCCAGTCAGGATTTCCGAGAAGATCAGCCCCAGCATTTT. Its protein is CASQDFREDQPQHF.

J is TRBJ2-5 and V is TRBV9; 7 bases match TRBD1. The CDR3 sequence is 16 residues long. In germline, CDR1 is SGDLS, CDR2 YYNGEE. The trim removed 4 bases at V and 5 bases at J, leaving 14 bases unmatched. The CDR3 sequence: CASSTETRTGGETQYF. The CDR3 DNA sequence: TGTGCCAGCAGCACCGAGACCCGGACAGGCGGGGAGACCCAGTACTTC.

The V gene is TRBV18, the J gene TRBJ2-3; tentatively, D is TRBD2 (5 bases). The V end lost 4 bases, the J end lost 0 bases, and 8 bases lay between the germline ends. This CDR3 spans 14 amino acids. Germline loops: CDR1 KGHSH, CDR2 LQKENI. The CDR3 nucleotides are TGTGCCAGCTCACGAGCGGTTAGCACAGATACGCAGTATTTT. Translating it yields CASSRAVSTDTQYF.

This clone was seen a single time. The chain recombines TRBV21-1 with TRBJ1-5; the D call of TRBD1 is as the table states it, not checked on the DNA. TRBV21-1 is given as a pseudogene. This CDR3 contains 15 residues. The CDR3 sequence: CASSKGQYSNQPQHF. In DNA, the CDR3 is TGTGCCAGCAGCAAGGGGCAGTATAGCAATCAGCCCCAGCATTTT.

The chain couples TRBV28 to TRBJ1-1; D uncertain. The CDR3 has 13 amino acids. Trimming took off 10 bases at V and 1 base at J, with 13 bases between the two ends. Germline lookup yields CDR1 MDHEN and CDR2 SYDVKM. The DNA of the CDR3 is TGTGCCACCACGGAGGCGGGGAACACTGAAGCTTTCTTT. Residues: CATTEAGNTEAFF.

The rearrangement uses TRBV18 and TRBJ1-6; D perhaps matches TRBD1 (6 bases). Germline CDR1 is KGHSH and CDR2 is LQKENI. The length of the CDR3 is 17 residues. V was clipped by 2 bases and J by 0 bases, with 11 bases between them. CDR3 in amino acids: CASSPNGQYSYNSPLHF. The CDR3 DNA follows: TGTGCCAGCTCACCAAACGGACAGTACTCCTATAATTCACCCCTCCACTTT.

This clone has just one count. The V and J genes are TRBV5-1 and TRBJ1-4; the D gene is possibly TRBD1 (6 bases). V was cut by 0 bases and J by 4 bases, with 10 bases left in between. The germline V gene has CDR1 SGHRS and CDR2 YFSETQ. CDR3 size: 15 residues. The CDR3 sequence: CASSLDGQLNEKLFF. CDR3 nucleotides: TGCGCCAGCAGCTTGGACGGACAGCTTAATGAAAAACTGTTTTTT.

The chain employs TRBV11-3 and TRBJ1-1; D is possibly TRBD1 (6 bases). This CDR3 is 12 amino acids long. CDR1 SGHNT and CDR2 YENEEA come from the germline V gene. The V gene lost 0 bases and the J gene lost 11 bases, with 10 bases spanning the gap. The CDR3 DNA follows: TGTGCCAGCAGCTTAGAAGCAGGGGTTGCTTTCTTT. Translating it yields CASSLEAGVAFF.

This chain joins TRBV6-1 and TRBJ2-7; the match to TRBD2 covers 9 bases. J was trimmed by 0 bases and V by 1 base; bases with no gene match: 1. The CDR3 loop spans 15 amino acids. Germline V lookup: CDR1 MNHNS, CDR2 SASEGT. The CDR3 DNA is TGTGCCAGCAGTGAAGGACTAGCGGTCTCCTACGAGCAGTACTTC. Translation gives CASSEGLAVSYEQYF.

CDR3 coding DNA: TGTGCCAGCAGCTTAGCCGGGACTAGCGGACCAGATACGCAGTATTTT. It is translated as CASSLAGTSGPDTQYF. The chain couples TRBV11-3 to TRBJ2-3; TRBD2 matches 11 bases. The CDR3 contains 16 residues. Germline values: CDR1 SGHNT, CDR2 YENEEA. Trimming at V came to 1 base and at J to 4 bases, leaving 4 bases not matched to a gene.

This clone was seen a handful of times. The chain uses TRBV19 and TRBJ2-5, with 10 bases fitting TRBD1. V trimming: 9 bases; J trimming: 4 bases; junction bases outside the gene matches: 8. This CDR3 has 14 amino acids. From germline, CDR1 is LNHDA and CDR2 SQIVND (reference sequence). This CDR3 reads CASRDRGPGETQYF. The CDR3 bases are TGTGCCAGCCGTGACAGGGGGCCGGGAGAGACCCAGTACTTC. Supplemented by reference TRBV19 and TRBJ2-5, the full variable domain reads DGGITQSPKYLFRKEGQNVTLSCEQNLNHDAMYWYRQDPGQGLRLIYYSQIVNDFQKGDIAEGYSVSREKKESFPLTVTSAQKNPTAFYLCASRDRGPGETQYFGPGTRLLVL.

This chain links TRBV18 with TRBJ2-2; TRBD1 agrees at 8 bases. The CDR3 has 15 amino acids. Looked up from germline, CDR1 is KGHSH and CDR2 is LQKENI. Unmatched junction bases numbered 8, after V lost 6 bases and J lost 5 bases. CDR3: CASSVQGQVTGELFF. CDR3 DNA sequence: TGTGCCAGCTCCGTCCAGGGACAGGTTACCGGGGAGCTGTTTTTT.

The rearrangement links TRBV28 to TRBJ1-3, with D possibly TRBD1 on 6 matching bases. The CDR3 consists of 15 residues. V lost 6 bases and J lost 0, with 12 bases in between. Per germline, CDR1 MDHEN and CDR2 SYDVKM. CDR3 sequence reads: CASRSGVSSGNTIYF. CDR3 DNA: TGTGCCAGCAGATCAGGGGTCTCCTCTGGAAACACCATATATTTT.

Written as DNA, the CDR3 is TGTGCCAGCAGTGAAGGTCGCCAGCGGGGTGGTAATGAGCAGTTCTTC. Its translation is CASSEGRQRGGNEQFF. J is TRBJ2-1 and V is TRBV6-1, with 7 nucleotides matching TRBD2. The CDR3 runs to 16 residues. With 1 base clipped from V and 7 bases from J, the junction kept 10 bases outside the gene matches. The germline gives CDR1 MNHNS, CDR2 SASEGT.

CDR3: CSVSPQGPPNEKLFF. The CDR3 DNA reads as TGCAGCGTTTCACCACAGGGGCCTCCTAATGAAAAACTGTTTTTT. This rearrangement joins TRBV29-1 to TRBJ1-4; 7 positions match TRBD1. This CDR3 has 15 amino acids. V was clipped by 5 bases and J by 3 bases; unmatched bases: 9. Germline V gene lookup returns CDR1 SQVTM and CDR2 ANQGSEA.